This T cell receptor beta chain was found in a study of technical replicates of blood from several donors (dated by TCRdb to 2016 to 2017). Concerning this clone itself: There is no known antigen for this receptor. No base quality values were provided; no much bigger clone lies one nucleotide off.

V was cut back by 5 bases and J by 3 bases, leaving a gap of 13 bases between them. The CDR3 runs 15 residues from the cysteine to the phenylalanine. The retained sequence is limited to the CDR3, 45 bases, with the frame set at the first base. CDR1 and CDR2, looked up from the germline V gene, are SGHAT and FQNNGV. Libraries were made using the immunoSEQ multiplex PCR assay. The source is immuneACCESS, and TCRdb retained only in-frame sequences with V and J called. Part of the clones is not carried over; for the studies checked, unresolved V genes explain less than half of this, and the remainder is unexplained. The sample table holds around 70,000 clones, of which 93% were seen once. The leading ten clones occupy over 0.2% of the sample.

The source material was T cells isolated from PBMCs. The rearranged chain carries TRBV11-2 and TRBJ1-4; TRBD1 is possibly the D segment (5 matching bases). The TCR originated in a human donor in good health. The CDR3 has the sequence CASSQLGGANEKLFF. The bases read TGTGCCAGCAGCCAGCTGGGAGGGGCTAATGAAAAACTGTTTTTT. The full variable domain, with segments outside the CDR3 supplied by the reference TRBV11-2 and TRBJ1-4 proteins, appears as EAGVAQSPRYKIIEKRQSVAFWCNPISGHATLYWYQQILGQGPKLLIQFQNNGVVDDSQLPKDRFSAERLKGVDSTLKIQPAKLEDSAVYLCASSQLGGANEKLFFGSGTQLSVL.